The 10 T cell receptor beta chains below were found in one sample sequenced in a study of beta chain features in type 1 diabetes. The isolated RNA, all of it, was reverse transcribed, so expressed TCRB transcripts were what got sequenced. Here immunoSEQ multiplex PCR was the method, and the copy in TCRdb shows in-frame clones only, minus some. The repertoire holds 400,000 to 500,000 clones, with about 15% as singletons. Sequencing was carried out using naive CD4+ T cells from blood. The source of these receptors is a man younger than 40 in good health.

This clone was observed a few times. This sequence joins TRBV7-2 and TRBJ2-1, with D unresolved. The germline V gene has CDR1 SGHTA and CDR2 FQGNSA. This CDR3 is built from 11 residues. The V gene lost 4 bases and the J gene lost 8 bases, with 6 bases spanning the gap. The CDR3 DNA reads as TGTGCCAGCAGCTCCTTCCATGAGCAGTTCTTC. Its translation is CASSSFHEQFF.

This clone occurred a few times. The chain joins TRBV29-1 to TRBJ2-7, with 8 positions matching TRBD1. The germline gives CDR1 SQVTM, CDR2 ANQGSEA. V lost 4 bases and J lost 2; bases outside the gene matches: 7. This CDR3 has 14 amino acids. The CDR3 is CSVGTGTGAYEQYF. The CDR3 region has the DNA TGCAGCGTTGGGACAGGGACAGGCGCCTACGAGCAGTACTTC.

The J gene is TRBJ1-4, the V gene TRBV4-3, with D hard to call. The CDR3 runs to 17 residues. Germline V CDR1 and CDR2: LGHNA, YSLEER. V lost 0 bases to trimming and J lost 0 bases, with 11 bases between them. CDR3 sequence: CASSQDGRSATNEKLFF. The DNA of the CDR3 is TGCGCCAGCAGCCAAGACGGACGGAGTGCAACTAATGAAAAACTGTTTTTT.

This clone was seen only a few times. This rearrangement joins TRBV20-1 to TRBJ2-7; D is uncertain. The CDR3 spans 11 residues. CDR1 is DFQATT, CDR2 SNEGSKA, per germline (reference sequence). The V end lost 0 bases, the J end lost 6 bases, and 6 bases lay between the germline ends. In DNA, the CDR3 is TGCAGTGCTAGAGATCCGGCCGAGCAGTACGTC. Amino acids: CSARDPAEQYV.

As concerns this clone: The identical CDR3 is also encoded by other nucleotide sequences in the sample. This chain uses TRBV30 with TRBJ2-5; no firm D call. Trimming removed 1 base from V and 7 bases from J, with 7 bases in between. The CDR3 is made up of 11 amino acids. Germline V gene sequence: CDR1 GTSNPN, CDR2 SVGIG (reference sequence). CDR3 in DNA: TGTGCCTGGAGTGCTGGTGGGACCCAGTACTTC. Translated, it gives CAWSAGGTQYF.

The chain has TRBV9 and TRBJ2-3; 9 nucleotides match TRBD2. The CDR3 has 16 amino acids. The J segment lost 5 bases and the V segment lost 0 bases, leaving 7 bases of the junction unmatched. Germline assignment: CDR1 SGDLS and CDR2 YYNGEE. The CDR3 loop reads CASSVGASGKVDTQYF. CDR3 coding DNA: TGTGCCAGCAGCGTAGGAGCTAGCGGGAAGGTAGATACGCAGTATTTT.

This clone was detected only a few times. The V and J genes are TRBV7-2 and TRBJ2-3; D possibly corresponds to TRBD1 (6 bases). The CDR3 sequence is 14 residues long. Per the germline V gene, CDR1 is SGHTA and CDR2 is FQGNSA. The V end lost 3 bases, the J end lost 4 bases, and 11 bases lay between the germline ends. For the CDR3, the DNA is TGTGCCAGCAGCTTGTCACAGGGATCAGATACGCAGTATTTT. Its translation is CASSLSQGSDTQYF.

The chain employs TRBV14 and TRBJ1-2; D is undetermined. The CDR3 covers 15 residues. Per germline, CDR1 SGHDN and CDR2 FVKESK. Trimming removed 0 bases from V and 7 bases from J, with 15 bases in between. CDR3 protein: CASSQEWPTPSGYTF. The CDR3 nucleotides are TGTGCCAGCAGCCAAGAGTGGCCTACCCCAAGTGGCTACACCTTC. Drawing the rest from reference TRBV14 and TRBJ1-2, the complete variable domain is EAGVTQFPSHSVIEKGQTVTLRCDPISGHDNLYWYRRVMGKEIKFLLHFVKESKQDESGMPNNRFLAERTGGTYSTLKVQPAELEDSGVYFCASSQEWPTPSGYTFGSGTRLTVV.

This clone has only a few counts. The chain has TRBV29-1 and TRBJ1-1; no reliable D call. The germline V gene has CDR1 SQVTM and CDR2 ANQGSEA. Trimming took 3 bases from V and 7 from J, leaving 12 bases between them. This CDR3 comprises 12 residues. Written as DNA, the CDR3 is TGCAGCGTTGATAAGGGAGGGAGTGAAGCTTTCTTT. Residues: CSVDKGGSEAFF.

This clone was observed a few times. The chain joins TRBV29-1 to TRBJ2-3, with 10 bases identical to TRBD2. Germline CDR1 is SQVTM and CDR2 is ANQGSEA. The CDR3 is made up of 15 amino acids. J lost 8 bases, V lost 6 bases, and 14 bases had no gene match. CDR3 sequence (DNA): TGCAGCGTCCGAATACCCGGGACTAGCGAGGGTACGCAGTATTTT. Translating gives CSVRIPGTSEGTQYF.